This T cell receptor (beta chain) was obtained from a study of cytomegalovirus exposure and HLA in healthy donors. The V gene's germline CDR1 is SGHRS and CDR2 YFSETQ. The CDR3 totals 14 residues. The V end lost 0 bases, the J end lost 1 base, and 8 bases lay between the germline ends. The primer mix had 60 Vbeta and 13 Jbeta primers. Data came from immunoSEQ multiplex PCR; TCRdb stores just in-frame clones and leaves some out. In the table there are around 120,000 clones, 80% of which are singletons. The sequence came from a female donor in good health and CMV-seropositive. V gene TRBV5-1 combines with J gene TRBJ2-7; D gene ambiguous. The sequenced material came from PBMCs. CDR3 DNA: TGCGCCAGCAGCTTGGGAGGCGAATCCTACGAGCAGTACTTC. It is translated as CASSLGGESYEQYF.